Here is one T cell receptor beta chain with its context. As yet, its antigen is unknown. Germline values: CDR1 LNHDA, CDR2 SQIVND (reference sequence). This CDR3 contains 14 residues. V was cut by 3 bases and J by 1 base, with 7 bases left in between. Two-round multiplex PCR, the amplification method, yielded TCR beta CDR3 from genomic DNA. Primers specific to each TRBV and TRBJ gene were used in first-round PCR. PCR proceeded to a second round, and that round used universal primers. TCRdb reanalysed the multiplex PCR reads using MiXCR and keeps one entry per CDR3 protein. The sample records around 51,000 distinct CDR3 sequences, under 45% being singletons. The data belong to a study of prognosis after radiotherapy for stage I lung cancer. Study at large: Oligometastatic NSCLC after surgical resection of the primary tumor was present in roughly five patients, while newly diagnosed primary stage I lung tumors were present in approximately 14. Not a single patient was given any concurrent therapy alongside stereotactic body radiotherapy, also referred to as SBRT.

Overall study results and limits: Gene usage of TRBV and TRBJ reportedly differed between patients with and without metastases.

V gene TRBV19 combines with J gene TRBJ1-5; unclear D gene. This receptor was obtained from a donor aged 50 or older with non-small cell lung cancer. Specimen: PBMCs, collected before or after stereotactic body radiation therapy (not recorded which). The CDR3 sequence is CASSMSGSNQPQHF. The CDR3 region has the DNA TGTGCCAGTAGTATGTCCGGGAGCAATCAGCCCCAGCATTTT.